The present T cell receptor beta chain was sequenced within a study of blood T cell repertoires in COVID-19. The CDR3 runs 14 residues. Germline V gene sequence: CDR1 LGHNA, CDR2 YNFKEQ. V was cut by 0 bases and J by 6 bases, with 10 bases left in between. Under the authors' procedure: Amplification of reference gene primers was used by the study to estimate nucleated cell counts. Repertoires were generated with immunoSEQ multiplex PCR, while TCRdb's copy carries only in-frame clones and drops some. The V and J calls and the clone size are those of that table, but D and trimming were determined from the DNA. The sample holds around 140,000 clones; about 88% are singletons and the top ten take 2.4%.

The TCR comes from a man aged 40-49 years with acute COVID-19. Sequencing was done on a sample of PBMCs or T cells enriched from blood (not recorded which). V gene TRBV4-2 combines with J gene TRBJ2-3; tentative D call: TRBD2 (5 bases). The CDR3 is CASSQERATDTQYF. Written as DNA, the CDR3 is TGTGCCAGCAGCCAAGAGCGGGCCACTGATACGCAGTATTTT.